A single sample is the source of the 20 T cell receptor beta chains below, sequenced in a study of T cell responses to AZD1222 COVID-19 vaccine. Some clones are missing from TCRdb's copy, which holds only in-frame ones; the method was immunoSEQ multiplex PCR. Of 100,000 to 150,000 clones listed, 80% to 90% are singletons. This sample comprised peripheral blood, obtained on day 0 of MenACWY control vaccination. All receptors derive from an adult in good health.

The V and J genes are TRBV27 and TRBJ2-1; possibly TRBD1 for D (6 bases). Germline CDR1 is MNHEY and CDR2 is SMNVEV (reference sequence). The CDR3 covers 15 residues. The V and J ends lost 2 bases and 7 bases respectively, with 15 bases between them. As DNA, the CDR3 is TGTGCCAGCAGTTTAGGGACAAGGGGTAGGAATGAGCAGTTCTTC. It encodes CASSLGTRGRNEQFF.

The table lists this clone with a count of one. The chain couples TRBV7-8 to TRBJ2-7, with unresolved D. Trimming stripped 5 bases from V and 5 bases from J, with 16 bases between. The CDR3 totals 14 residues. Germline values: CDR1 SGHVS, CDR2 FQNEAQ. DNA for the CDR3: TGTGCCAGCAGCGCCCCGGTCCTTCTGCACGAGCAGTACTTC. Its protein is CASSAPVLLHEQYF.

The genes are TRBV9 and TRBJ2-3, with unresolved D. Trimming took off 0 bases at V and 2 bases at J, with 13 bases between the two ends. CDR3 size: 16 residues. Per the germline V gene, CDR1 is SGDLS and CDR2 is YYNGEE. The CDR3 DNA sequence: TGTGCCAGCAGCGTAGAGGGCAGGCAGAACACAGATACGCAGTATTTT. This gives the protein CASSVEGRQNTDTQYF.

The chain uses TRBV29-1 and TRBJ1-1, with a weak D call TRBD1 (5 bases). Trimming shortened V by 2 bases and J by 1 base, and 11 bases separated the two germline ends. CDR1 and CDR2 from the germline V gene are SQVTM and ANQGSEA. CDR3 length: 14 residues. The CDR3 reads CSVEWERGNTEAFF. CDR3 DNA sequence: TGCAGCGTTGAATGGGAAAGGGGGAACACTGAAGCTTTCTTT.

This clone was detected only a few times. This rearrangement joins TRBV5-1 to TRBJ1-1; 9 nucleotides align to TRBD1. V gave up 4 bases and J gave up 2 bases; unmatched junction bases: 12. CDR1 and CDR2 from the germline V gene are SGHRS and YFSETQ. This CDR3 region has 17 residues. The CDR3 DNA follows: TGCGCCAGCAGCACACTGGACAGGGGAGGGGGAAACACTGAAGCTTTCTTT. Protein sequence: CASSTLDRGGGNTEAFF.

The chain couples TRBV19 to TRBJ2-5, with a possible D match to TRBD2 (6 bases). Germline lookup yields CDR1 LNHDA and CDR2 SQIVND (reference sequence). This CDR3 spans 15 amino acids. With 5 bases removed from V and 5 bases from J, the gap between germline ends came to 18 bases. The CDR3 DNA sequence: TGTGCCAGTAGTCCCGCGGGACCCGGACGCGAGACCCAGTACTTC. Translating it yields CASSPAGPGRETQYF.

This rearrangement joins TRBV4-1 to TRBJ1-4; D gene unclear. Germline V gene data show CDR1 as MGHRA and CDR2 as YSYEKL. This CDR3 has 18 amino acids. V was cut by 1 base and J by 4 bases, with 19 bases left in between. The CDR3 spells CASSQGENARTVNEKLFF. In DNA form, the CDR3 reads TGCGCCAGCAGCCAAGGGGAAAACGCCAGGACCGTTAATGAAAAACTGTTTTTT.

This sequence joins TRBV5-1 and TRBJ1-1; D remains ambiguous. Looked up from germline, CDR1 is SGHRS and CDR2 is YFSETQ. Trimming stripped 4 bases from V and 1 base from J, with 11 bases between. The CDR3 sequence is 14 residues long. The CDR3 coding sequence is TGCGCCAGCAGCCCGCAGGAAACGAACACTGAAGCTTTCTTT. It encodes CASSPQETNTEAFF. Variable domain in full (rest from reference TRBV5-1 and TRBJ1-1): KAGVTQTPRYLIKTRGQQVTLSCSPISGHRSVSWYQQTPGQGLQFLFEYFSETQRNKGNFPGRFSGRQFSNSRSEMNVSTLELGDSALYLCASSPQETNTEAFFGQGTRLTVV.

CDR3 residues: CASSFAPYYEQYF. DNA for the CDR3: TGTGCCAGCAGCTTCGCGCCCTACTACGAGCAGTACTTC. The gene calls are TRBV5-4 and TRBJ2-7; the D is unclear. CDR3 length: 13 amino acids. Germline lookup yields CDR1 SGHNT and CDR2 YYREEE (reference sequence). The V gene lost 2 bases and the J gene lost 3 bases, with 9 bases spanning the gap.

The J gene is TRBJ1-1, the V gene TRBV3-1 (or the pseudogene TRBV3-2); TRBD1 might be the D (5 bases). With 1 base removed from V and 11 bases from J, the gap between germline ends came to 11 bases. Germline loops: CDR1 LGHDT, CDR2 YNNKEL (reference sequence). CDR3 length equals 12 residues. The CDR3 DNA follows: TGTGCCAGCAGCCAAGTAGACAGAGGGGCTTTCTTT. It is translated as CASSQVDRGAFF.

The V gene is TRBV3-1 (or the pseudogene TRBV3-2), the J gene TRBJ2-4; D might be TRBD1 (6 bases). This CDR3 is built from 12 residues. The germline V and J ends were trimmed by 1 base and 11 bases, with 9 bases remaining between them. Germline CDR1 is LGHDT and CDR2 is YNNKEL (reference sequence). The CDR3 bases are TGTGCCAGCAGCCAAGGGGGGACATTTCAGTACTTC. Protein product: CASSQGGTFQYF.

The rearrangement uses TRBV9 and TRBJ2-1, with 10 nucleotides matching TRBD2. The germline gives CDR1 SGDLS, CDR2 YYNGEE. The CDR3 has 15 amino acids. The V segment lost 0 bases and the J segment 10 bases; nucleotides outside the gene matches: 7. CDR3 sequence reads: CASSVGTSGGREQFF. DNA for the CDR3: TGTGCCAGCAGCGTAGGGACTAGCGGTGGTAGGGAGCAGTTCTTC.

The chain has TRBV12-3 or TRBV12-4 and TRBJ1-2, with D possibly matching TRBD1 (5 bases). The CDR3 runs 13 residues. V dropped 5 bases and J dropped 2 bases, with 9 bases sitting between them. CDR3 amino acids: CASSQGANYGYTF. The CDR3 nucleotides read TGTGCCAGCAGTCAAGGGGCGAACTATGGCTACACCTTC.

This clone was detected once. The rearrangement uses TRBV6-6 and TRBJ2-7; TRBD1 matches 7 bases. With V trimmed by 0 bases and J by 0 bases, 2 bases remained unmatched. The CDR3 is made up of 15 amino acids. Germline V gives CDR1 MNHNY, CDR2 SVGAGI (reference sequence). CDR3 protein: CASSYSWDSSYEQYF. The CDR3 DNA reads TGTGCCAGCAGTTACTCATGGGACAGCTCCTACGAGCAGTACTTC.

V and J are TRBV5-1 and TRBJ2-2; D perhaps matches TRBD2 (5 bases). Germline V lookup: CDR1 SGHRS, CDR2 YFSETQ. V lost 4 bases and J lost 4, with 11 bases in between. The CDR3 sequence is 14 residues long. CDR3 coding DNA: TGCGCCAGCAGCCGCGGGCCGCTCACCGGGGAGCTGTTTTTT. Translating gives CASSRGPLTGELFF.

This clone was seen just once. Other nucleotide sequences from this sample produce the same CDR3. The V gene is TRBV29-1, the J gene TRBJ2-1, with D possibly matching TRBD1 (6 bases). Trimming cost V 7 bases and J 0 bases, with 10 bases left between them. The CDR3 contains 13 residues. Germline loops: CDR1 SQVTM, CDR2 ANQGSEA. The CDR3 loop is CSATGSSYNEQFF. The CDR3 region has the DNA TGCAGCGCCACAGGGAGCTCCTACAATGAGCAGTTCTTC.

A word on this clone: The limits of the CDR3 on the DNA are not certain, so only TCRdb's listed CDR3 is given. V usage is TRBV30 and J usage is TRBJ2-2; TRBD1, the D gene given by the table, was not confirmed from the DNA. Germline assignment: CDR1 GTSNPN and CDR2 SVGIG (reference sequence). Ends included, the CDR3 has 13 residues. The chain's CDR3 is CAWSILAPGELFF.

The V call is TRBV27, the J call TRBJ2-1, with a tentative D call TRBD2 (5 bases). V dropped 8 bases and J dropped 2 bases, with 13 bases sitting between them. The germline gives CDR1 MNHEY, CDR2 SMNVEV (reference sequence). The CDR3 contains 14 residues. The chain's CDR3 is CASRGGMTYNEQFF. The CDR3 nucleotides are TGTGCCAGCCGGGGTGGGATGACCTACAATGAGCAGTTCTTC.

The sample holds a few counts of this clone. The chain joins TRBV25-1 to TRBJ2-7; tentative D call: TRBD1 (5 bases). The CDR3 contains 11 residues. Germline assignment: CDR1 MGHDK and CDR2 SYGVNS. Trimming stripped 8 bases from V and 2 bases from J, with 7 bases between. CDR3 bases: TGTGCCAGCGGGGCAGCCTACGAGCAGTACTTC. Amino acids: CASGAAYEQYF.

This sequence joins TRBV9 and TRBJ2-3; D gene unclear. The CDR3 covers 13 residues. CDR1 is SGDLS, CDR2 YYNGEE, per germline. Trimming took off 4 bases at V and 4 bases at J, with 10 bases between the two ends. The CDR3 loop is CASSKQVSDTQYF. CDR3 in DNA: TGTGCCAGCAGCAAACAAGTTTCAGATACGCAGTATTTT.